Listed here are 25 T cell receptor beta chains from one sample, sequenced in a study of blood T cell repertoires in COVID-19. The repertoire was sequenced with immunoSEQ multiplex PCR; TCRdb's copy has only in-frame clones and lacks some. The sample holds about 200,000 clones, about 90% seen once. Specimen: PBMCs or T cells enriched from blood (not recorded which). The source is a woman in her late teens or twenties who had recovered from COVID-19.

This clone has just a few counts. The chain uses TRBV19 and TRBJ1-3, with D tentatively TRBD1 (6 bases). There are 15 residues in the CDR3. Germline V gene lookup returns CDR1 LNHDA and CDR2 SQIVND (reference sequence). V lost 10 bases and J 3 bases, leaving 19 bases between the germline ends. The CDR3 protein is CATAERAGVGNTIYF. CDR3 coding DNA: TGTGCCACCGCGGAAAGGGCAGGGGTTGGAAACACCATATATTTT.

In its sample, this clone was seen a few times. The gene calls are TRBV14 and TRBJ2-5, with 8 bases fitting TRBD1. With V trimmed by 2 bases and J by 4 bases, 6 bases remained unmatched. Per the germline V gene, CDR1 is SGHDN and CDR2 is FVKESK. The CDR3 length is 15 residues. The CDR3 DNA sequence: TGTGCCAGCAGCCAACTCGGACAGGGAGCAGAGACCCAGTACTTC. This translates into CASSQLGQGAETQYF.

V and J are TRBV10-3 and TRBJ1-1, with D perhaps TRBD1 (5 bases). Germline CDR1 reads ENHRY; CDR2 reads SYGVKD. V lost 7 bases, J lost 4 bases, and 13 bases lay in between. This CDR3 has 13 amino acids. The DNA of the CDR3 is TGTGCCATCAAATCCGGGGGGGGCACTGAAGCTTTCTTT. It yields the protein CAIKSGGGTEAFF.

The V gene is TRBV13, the J gene TRBJ2-1; tentatively, D is TRBD1 (5 bases). There are 14 residues in the CDR3. V shed 4 bases and J shed 5 bases, with 12 bases lying between them. Per the germline V gene, CDR1 is PRHDT and CDR2 is FYEKMQ (reference sequence). The CDR3 region has the DNA TGTGCCAGCAGCTCTTCAGGGCGACACAATGAGCAGTTCTTC. Translation: CASSSSGRHNEQFF.

The chain employs TRBV6-5 and TRBJ1-6, with a tentative D call TRBD1 (5 bases). Germline values: CDR1 MNHEY, CDR2 SVGAGI. Trimming cost V 0 bases and J 8 bases, with 11 bases left between them. This CDR3 contains 15 residues. CDR3 DNA sequence: TGTGCCAGCAGTTACTCGGCCGGGGGTGATTCACCCCTCCACTTT. Translating gives CASSYSAGGDSPLHF.

The chain combines TRBV7-9 with TRBJ1-4, with TRBD1 identical over 9 bases. Germline V gives CDR1 SEHNR, CDR2 FQNEAQ (reference sequence). The CDR3 extends over 16 amino acids. V lost 5 bases to trimming and J lost 4 bases; unmatched junction nucleotides: 8. The chain's CDR3 is CASSPSGTGHNEKLFF. The CDR3 DNA sequence: TGTGCCAGCAGCCCCTCCGGGACAGGGCATAATGAAAAACTGTTTTTT.

The J gene is TRBJ1-5, the V gene TRBV28; D is uncertain. V was trimmed by 6 bases and J by 1 base, leaving 16 bases between them. Germline loops: CDR1 MDHEN, CDR2 SYDVKM. CDR3 length equals 16 residues. CDR3 coding DNA: TGTGCCAGCAGGCCCACCGGGAGTTTGAGCAATCAGCCCCAGCATTTT. Residues: CASRPTGSLSNQPQHF.

CDR3 coding DNA: TGTGCCAGCCGTAACAGGGTGCAGCATTTT. It specifies CASRNRVQHF. This sequence joins TRBV6-5 and TRBJ1-5; tentative D call: TRBD1 (6 bases). CDR1 and CDR2 from the germline V gene are MNHEY and SVGAGI. V dropped 8 bases and J dropped 13 bases, with 12 bases sitting between them. This CDR3 has 10 amino acids.

The V call is TRBV6-6, the J call TRBJ1-2, with 7 bases aligning to TRBD1. CDR3 length: 15 residues. Losses at the gene ends were 5 bases for V and 2 bases for J; bases not matched to a gene: 8. Germline V gene lookup returns CDR1 MNHNY and CDR2 SVGAGI (reference sequence). The CDR3 loop is CASSPSGGRNYGYTF. Here the CDR3 DNA reads TGTGCCAGCAGTCCCTCAGGGGGTAGGAACTATGGCTACACCTTC.

The J gene is TRBJ2-7, the V gene TRBV7-9, with 11 nucleotides matching TRBD1. Trimming cost V 4 bases and J 4 bases; bases outside gene matches: 6. Germline loops: CDR1 SEHNR, CDR2 FQNEAQ (reference sequence). The CDR3 extends over 15 amino acids. In DNA, the CDR3 is TGTGCCAGCAGCTCTCAGGGGGACAGGGGGTACGAGCAGTACTTC. It codes for CASSSQGDRGYEQYF. The full variable domain, in which reference TRBV7-9 and TRBJ2-7 provide the parts outside the CDR3, is DTGVSQNPRHKITKRGQNVTFRCDPISEHNRLYWYRQTLGQGPEFLTYFQNEAQLEKSRLLSDRFSAERPKGSFSTLEIQRTEQGDSAMYLCASSSQGDRGYEQYFGPGTRLTVT.

V gene TRBV7-3 combines with J gene TRBJ2-2, with 7 bases aligning to TRBD1. The CDR3 covers 15 residues. The V gene's germline CDR1 is SGHTA and CDR2 FQGTGA. V gave up 5 bases and J gave up 0 bases; unmatched junction bases: 3. CDR3 amino acids: CASSPQGTNTGELFF. For the CDR3, the DNA is TGTGCCAGCAGCCCACAGGGGACGAACACCGGGGAGCTGTTTTTT.

CDR3 in DNA: TGCGCCAGCAGTGAGGGGGGGGAGGGGGTAGTCTATGGCTACACCTTC. Its translation is CASSEGGEGVVYGYTF. The chain is built from TRBV10-1 and TRBJ1-2; possibly TRBD1 for D (6 bases). Looked up from germline, CDR1 is WNHNN and CDR2 is SYGVQD (reference sequence). V was cut by 2 bases and J by 4 bases, with 17 bases left in between. The CDR3 totals 16 residues.

This chain joins TRBV11-2 and TRBJ1-6; 8 nucleotides agree with TRBD1. Unmatched junction bases numbered 13, after V lost 5 bases and J lost 10 bases. The CDR3 sequence is 16 residues long. Germline V gene sequence: CDR1 SGHAT, CDR2 FQNNGV. The CDR3: CASSPRGRGLGSPLHF. In DNA form, the CDR3 reads TGTGCCAGCAGCCCGCGGGGCAGGGGGCTAGGGTCACCCCTCCACTTT.

J is TRBJ2-7 and V is TRBV19; 8 positions agree with TRBD2. Germline trimming cut 11 bases from V and 2 bases from J; bases unmatched to any gene: 17. Germline V CDR1 and CDR2: LNHDA, SQIVND (reference sequence). This CDR3 contains 16 residues. The CDR3 reads CAGSGGLIGDAYEQYF. The DNA for the CDR3 is TGTGCCGGCTCGGGAGGGCTGATCGGGGATGCCTACGAGCAGTACTTC. Based on the CDR3 plus reference TRBV19 and TRBJ2-7, the full variable domain is DGGITQSPKYLFRKEGQNVTLSCEQNLNHDAMYWYRQDPGQGLRLIYYSQIVNDFQKGDIAEGYSVSREKKESFPLTVTSAQKNPTAFYLCAGSGGLIGDAYEQYFGPGTRLTVT.

This chain joins TRBV5-1 and TRBJ1-5; D is possibly TRBD1 (5 bases). Trimming left V 3 bases short and J 6 bases short, with 13 bases between. Germline loops: CDR1 SGHRS, CDR2 YFSETQ. The CDR3 has 14 amino acids. This CDR3 reads CASSSGGGGQPQHF. The CDR3 nucleotides read TGCGCCAGCAGCTCCGGGGGTGGGGGTCAGCCCCAGCATTTT. The full variable domain, in which reference TRBV5-1 and TRBJ1-5 provide the parts outside the CDR3, is KAGVTQTPRYLIKTRGQQVTLSCSPISGHRSVSWYQQTPGQGLQFLFEYFSETQRNKGNFPGRFSGRQFSNSRSEMNVSTLELGDSALYLCASSSGGGGQPQHFGDGTRLSIL.

The J gene is TRBJ2-3, the V gene TRBV5-1; D remains ambiguous. This CDR3 has 15 amino acids. The V gene's germline CDR1 is SGHRS and CDR2 YFSETQ. With 2 bases removed from V and 0 bases from J, the gap between germline ends came to 10 bases. CDR3 bases: TGCGCCAGCAGCTTATTCCAGGCTAGCACAGATACGCAGTATTTT. It encodes CASSLFQASTDTQYF.

This chain joins TRBV9 and TRBJ2-3; D uncertain. Per germline, CDR1 SGDLS and CDR2 YYNGEE. The CDR3 covers 13 residues. Trimming removed 0 bases from V and 8 bases from J, with 10 bases in between. CDR3 DNA: TGTGCCAGCAGCGTAGCGGAGCGAGGTACGCAGTATTTT. This codes for CASSVAERGTQYF.

V usage is TRBV7-2 and J usage is TRBJ2-2; 8 bases match TRBD1. The CDR3 is made up of 17 amino acids. Germline lookup yields CDR1 SGHTA and CDR2 FQGNSA. With 3 bases clipped from V and 1 base from J, the junction kept 7 bases outside the gene matches. The CDR3 DNA is TGTGCCAGCAGCTTGGCAAAAGACAGGGGGAACACCGGGGAGCTGTTTTTT. This encodes CASSLAKDRGNTGELFF.

J is TRBJ2-7 and V is TRBV3-1 (or the pseudogene TRBV3-2); D is unclear. This CDR3 spans 15 amino acids. Germline CDR1 and CDR2: LGHDT and YNNKEL (reference sequence). Trimming removed 3 bases from V and 4 bases from J, with 16 bases in between. CDR3 amino acids: CASSQADGSLYEQYF. CDR3 DNA sequence: TGTGCCAGCAGCCAGGCGGATGGATCCCTTTACGAGCAGTACTTC.

V and J are TRBV10-3 and TRBJ1-4; D is unresolved. This CDR3 has 11 amino acids. Trimming pared 11 bases from V and 7 bases from J, leaving 11 bases between. The germline gives CDR1 ENHRY, CDR2 SYGVKD. In DNA form, the CDR3 reads TGTGCCCTACGCCCCCGTGAAAAACTGTTTTTT. Protein sequence: CALRPREKLFF.

J is TRBJ2-1 and V is TRBV5-5, with D perhaps matching TRBD1 (7 bases). The germline V and J ends were trimmed by 0 bases and 5 bases, with 12 bases remaining between them. Germline CDR1 is SGHKS and CDR2 is YYEKEE (reference sequence). The CDR3 has 15 amino acids. The DNA for the CDR3 is TGTGCCAGCAGCTTGGTGGAGGGACAGCACAATGAGCAGTTCTTC. This codes for CASSLVEGQHNEQFF.

This sequence joins TRBV24-1 and TRBJ2-3; TRBD1 aligns across 8 bases. Trimming at V came to 4 bases and at J to 5 bases, leaving 7 bases not matched to a gene. Germline CDR1 KGHDR, CDR2 SFDVKD. CDR3 length: 15 residues. The chain's CDR3 is CATSDPTGTGDTQYF. Here the CDR3 DNA reads TGTGCCACCAGTGACCCGACAGGGACAGGAGATACGCAGTATTTT.

The rearrangement joins TRBV28 to TRBJ1-1, with a possible D match to TRBD1 (5 bases). Germline V gives CDR1 MDHEN, CDR2 SYDVKM. CDR3 length: 13 amino acids. V dropped 4 bases and J dropped 5 bases, with 11 bases sitting between them. In DNA form, the CDR3 reads TGTGCCAGCAGTTCCAGGGTCAGTACTGAAGCTTTCTTT. This codes for CASSSRVSTEAFF.

V is TRBV5-4 and J is TRBJ2-7; D perhaps matches TRBD2 (5 bases). This CDR3 has 14 residues. V lost 3 bases, J lost 3 bases, and 13 bases lay in between. Germline CDR1 SGHNT, CDR2 YYREEE (reference sequence). The CDR3 sequence: CASSSGRGDYEQYF. CDR3 in DNA: TGTGCCAGCAGCTCCGGTCGGGGAGACTACGAGCAGTACTTC.

CDR3 residues: CASSVDPITRANEQFF. CDR3 coding DNA: TGTGCCAGCAGCGTAGACCCCATCACGCGAGCCAATGAGCAGTTCTTC. The genes are TRBV9 and TRBJ2-1; D is undetermined. The CDR3 is made up of 16 amino acids. V lost 0 bases and J lost 6, with 16 bases in between. Germline V gives CDR1 SGDLS, CDR2 YYNGEE.